This TCR beta chain comes out of a study of blood T cell repertoires in COVID-19. In the study overall: The study drew acute and convalescent COVID-19 samples from the United States, Italy and Spain. T cells, B-cell-depleted T cells, or PBMCs provided the cDNA or gDNA that served as material.

Only one count was recorded for this clone. V lost 3 bases and J lost 7; bases outside the gene matches: 9. The germline V gene has CDR1 MNHEY and CDR2 SMNVEV (reference sequence). The CDR3 sequence is 16 residues long. Original handling: Researchers report that nucleated cell counts were estimated from reference gene primer amplification. The assay was immunoSEQ multiplex PCR, and TCRdb's table has in-frame clones only and misses some. V, J and clone size reflect that table, while D and trimming were determined from the DNA. The sample consists of roughly 150,000 clones, roughly 89% of them appearing once.

Sequences were obtained from peripheral blood. This TCR derives from a human donor in a cohort sampled during active COVID-19. The chain is built from TRBV27 and TRBJ2-1, with 10 bases identical to TRBD2. For the CDR3, the DNA is TGTGCCAGCAGTTTCGAGGCTAGCGGGAGAGTTAATGAGCAGTTCTTC. It encodes CASSFEASGRVNEQFF.